A single sample is the source of the 3 T cell receptor beta chains below, sequenced in a study of T cells in localized non-small cell lung cancer. Data came from immunoSEQ multiplex PCR; TCRdb stores just in-frame clones and leaves some out. The table shows roughly 76,000 clones, with roughly 75% occurring only once. Material: PBMCs, obtained before any cancer treatment. The receptors were sampled from a man aged 35 to 69 with stage II squamous cell lung carcinoma.

The V call is TRBV4-2, the J call TRBJ1-5; D is ambiguous. CDR3 length: 16 residues. V shed 1 base and J shed 3 bases, with 13 bases lying between them. CDR1 LGHNA and CDR2 YNFKEQ come from the germline V gene. The CDR3, as DNA: TGTGCCAGCAGCCAAGTTGCTTCAGGCCACAATCAGCCCCAGCATTTT. The encoded protein is CASSQVASGHNQPQHF.

J is TRBJ2-1 and V is TRBV5-1; 7 bases map to TRBD2. Trimming at V came to 1 base and at J to 4 bases, leaving 2 bases not matched to a gene. This CDR3 is built from 14 residues. Germline V lookup: CDR1 SGHRS, CDR2 YFSETQ. CDR3 bases: TGCGCCAGCAGCTTGCCTAGCGGATACAATGAGCAGTTCTTC. It translates to CASSLPSGYNEQFF. The complete variable domain, with remaining parts taken from reference TRBV5-1 and TRBJ2-1, reads KAGVTQTPRYLIKTRGQQVTLSCSPISGHRSVSWYQQTPGQGLQFLFEYFSETQRNKGNFPGRFSGRQFSNSRSEMNVSTLELGDSALYLCASSLPSGYNEQFFGPGTRLTVL.

The chain is built from TRBV7-6 and TRBJ1-5, with no clear D. This CDR3 is built from 18 residues. The germline V and J ends were trimmed by 0 bases and 3 bases, with 18 bases remaining between them. Germline loops: CDR1 SGHVS, CDR2 FNYEAQ. CDR3 in DNA: TGTGCCAGCAGCTTAGCCCCAGGACGGGAAAGGGCCAATCAGCCCCAGCATTTT. Its protein is CASSLAPGRERANQPQHF.